This TCR beta chain is from a study of cytomegalovirus exposure and HLA in healthy donors. Overall study context: HLA-typed donors were the source of about 85 million unique TCRs held in an early data release.

With regard to this clone: The target antigen is unknown.

Study-wide findings and caveats: There were a few CMV-associated chains whose specificity for CMV antigens was confirmed in vitro.

This CDR3 is 19 amino acids long. With V trimmed by 2 bases and J by 4 bases, 12 bases remained unmatched. Germline loops: CDR1 ENHRY, CDR2 SYGVKD. PCR employed 60 Vbeta and 13 Jbeta primers. Assay: immunoSEQ multiplex PCR; the TCRdb copy retains only in-frame clones and omits some. The sample shows approximately 190,000 clones, roughly 80% of them seen only once. The rearrangement uses TRBV10-3 and TRBJ2-6, with 9 positions matching TRBD2. This clonotype originated in a woman in her fifties or sixties in good health and CMV-seropositive. The material sequenced was PBMCs. CDR3 loop: CAISEGPAGGPGGANVLTF. CDR3 bases: TGTGCCATCAGTGAGGGCCCCGCGGGGGGGCCTGGCGGGGCCAACGTCCTGACTTTC.